This T cell receptor (beta chain) was retrieved from a study of Graves' ophthalmopathy and Graves' hyperthyroidism. Hyperthyroidism in these 18- to 65-year-old patients was newly diagnosed, lasting under 2 months. Orbital computed tomography, together with clinical symptoms, serum thyroxine, TRAb and thyroid ultrasound, was used for diagnosis. As the template, RNA transcripts were used to amplify TCR beta CDR3 regions. First-round RT-PCR with HTBI primers preceded a second-round multiplex PCR. TCRdb reanalysed the multiplex PCR reads using MiXCR and keeps one entry per CDR3 protein. The sample lists roughly 410,000 distinct CDR3 sequences; just over 15% were seen once. CDR3 length equals 16 residues. V gave up 9 bases and J gave up 5 bases, with 20 bases separating them. Germline CDR1 is LNHDA and CDR2 is SQIVND (reference sequence).

This TCR was recovered from a woman younger than 30 with stable Graves' hyperthyroidism. The gene calls are TRBV19 and TRBJ1-6; D ambiguous. The sample comprised peripheral blood. CDR3 protein: CASKNIGPADNSPLHF. In nucleotides, the CDR3 is TGTGCCAGCAAAAATATAGGGCCCGCAGATAATTCACCCCTCCACTTT.